Listed below are T cell receptor beta chains from one sample, sequenced in a study of cytomegalovirus exposure and HLA in healthy donors. TCRdb's table, derived via immunoSEQ multiplex PCR, lists solely in-frame clones and lacks some. The profile covers approximately 250,000 clones, with around 80% appearing a single time and more than 0.45% taken by the ten largest. The sample consisted of PBMCs. Source of these receptors: a boy aged 10-17 years in good health and CMV-seronegative. The CDR3 runs from the conserved cysteine through the conserved F or W. D genes are given only for firm matches. Clone sizes are given selectively: once, few, many, or a class where the clone is expanded.

V	J	D	size	DNA	CDR3
TRBV13	TRBJ2-7	TRBD2	.	TGTGCCAGCAGCGAGGGCCTAGCGGGATCCTACGAGCAGTACTTC	CASSEGLAGSYEQYF
TRBV7-9	TRBJ1-4	TRBD1	.	TGTGCCAGCAGCTACGGGACAGGGGGCCTGTTTTTT	CASSYGTGGLFF
TRBV5-1	TRBJ2-3	.	.	TGCGCCAGCAGGGGGGACATTAGCACAGATACGCAGTATTTT	CASRGDISTDTQYF
TRBV14	TRBJ2-1	.	.	TGTGCCAGCAGCCTCGAGAATCGCTACAATGAGCAGTTCTTC	CASSLENRYNEQFF
TRBV6-6	TRBJ2-7	TRBD1	.	TGTGCCAGCAGTCCCGGGACAGGGGGGGCCTACGAGCAGTACTTC	CASSPGTGGAYEQYF
TRBV10-3	TRBJ2-7	.	.	TGTGCCATCAGTGAGTCCCTCGGGACACCTACCTACGAGCAGTACTTC	CAISESLGTPTYEQYF
TRBV18	TRBJ2-7	.	.	TGTGCCAGCTCACAAGGGGGAGAGCAGTACTTC	CASSQGGEQYF
TRBV20-1	TRBJ2-7	.	.	TGCAGTGCCTCTCGTCCCTACGAGCAGTACTTC	CSASRPYEQYF
TRBV6-6	TRBJ1-1	.	.	TGTGCCAGCATCGAGGGATTTTACACTGAAGCTTTCTTT	CASIEGFYTEAFF
TRBV6-1	TRBJ2-7	.	.	TGTGCCAGCAGTGAAACCCCCCGAGAGCCTACCTACGAGCAGTACTTC	CASSETPREPTYEQYF
TRBV5-1	TRBJ2-7	TRBD2	.	TGCGCCAGCAACGGGGCTAGCGGGGTTTACGAGCAGTACTTC	CASNGASGVYEQYF
TRBV6-1	TRBJ1-6	TRBD1	.	TGTGCCAGCAGGGCGACAGGGGTTGGCTCACCCCTCCACTTT	CASRATGVGSPLHF
TRBV5-1	TRBJ2-7	TRBD1	.	TGCGCCAGCAAGGGACAGGGGACCGCTACCTACGAGCAGTACTTC	CASKGQGTATYEQYF
TRBV6-1	TRBJ1-4	.	.	TGTGCCAGCAGAGAAGCGGGCAGGAATAATGAAAAACTGTTTTTT	CASREAGRNNEKLFF
TRBV6-5	TRBJ2-7	TRBD1	few	TGTGCCAGCAGCCCTACAGGGGGCGAGCAGTACTTC	CASSPTGGEQYF
TRBV10-3	TRBJ2-2	.	.	TGTGCCACGCGACAGTGGGGAAATGCCGGGGAGCTGTTTTTT	CATRQWGNAGELFF
TRBV6-5	TRBJ2-1	.	once	TGTGCCAGCTCTCGGGGGGCGCGTGGGGCCAATGAGCAGTTCTTC	CASSRGARGANEQFF
TRBV2	TRBJ2-3	.	.	TGTGCCAGCAGCCTTACGAGAAACACAGATACGCAGTATTTT	CASSLTRNTDTQYF
TRBV5-1	TRBJ2-5	.	.	TGCGCCAGCAGCTTGAATAGAGGACAAGAGACCCAGTACTTC	CASSLNRGQETQYF
TRBV2	TRBJ1-2	TRBD1	.	TGTGCCAGCAGTGAAAGGGGGACAGGCGGCTACACCTTC	CASSERGTGGYTF
TRBV6-1	TRBJ1-4	.	.	TGTGCCAGCAGCCATCGGGTGAAAAAACTGTTTTTT	CASSHRVKKLFF
TRBV5-8	TRBJ1-5	TRBD1	once	TGTGCCAGCAGCCACAGGGGGCGAGGTCAGCCCCAGCATTTT	CASSHRGRGQPQHF
TRBV7-2	TRBJ1-2	TRBD1	.	TGTGCCAGCAGCAAGTCCGGGACAGGGATAGGTTGGTATGGCTACACCTTC	CASSKSGTGIGWYGYTF
TRBV19	TRBJ2-6	TRBD1	.	TGTGCCAGCGCCGGGACAGGGGGTCCCTCTGGGGCCAACGTCCTGACTTTC	CASAGTGGPSGANVLTF
TRBV4-1	TRBJ1-1	TRBD1	.	TGCGCCAGCAGCCAACTCTGGCCGCCGGGACAGGGGGCCCGAAACACTGAAGCTTTCTTT	CASSQLWPPGQGARNTEAFF
TRBV18	TRBJ2-2	.	.	TGTGCCAGCTCACCACTGGGTCGGGTAATCGACGGGGAGCTGTTTTTT	CASSPLGRVIDGELFF
TRBV30	TRBJ1-2	.	few	TGTGCCTGGAGTGTATGGGGGGTTGGCTACACCTTC	CAWSVWGVGYTF
TRBV6-1	TRBJ1-1	TRBD1	.	TGTGCCAGCCTCATAGGGACAGGGTTGAACACTGAAGCTTTCTTT	CASLIGTGLNTEAFF
TRBV7-9	TRBJ2-3	.	.	TGTGCCAGCAGCCGACAGGCCACTAGCACAGATACGCAGTATTTT	CASSRQATSTDTQYF
TRBV7-2	TRBJ1-1	.	.	TGTGCCAGCAGCTTAGAGAGGGGGGGAACTGAAGCTTTCTTT	CASSLERGGTEAFF
TRBV30	TRBJ2-1	TRBD2	.	TGTGCCTGGAGTGCATTATCCATGCGGGAGGGGGGTGAGCAGTTCTTC	CAWSALSMREGGEQFF
TRBV5-1	TRBJ1-1	.	.	TGCGCCAGCAGCTTGGTTACGGGCACTGAAGCTTTCTTT	CASSLVTGTEAFF
TRBV2	TRBJ2-5	TRBD1	.	TGTGCCAGCAGGCAGGGGGTCCAAGAGACCCAGTACTTC	CASRQGVQETQYF
TRBV19	TRBJ1-3	.	.	TGTGCCAGTATGGGCAGCCTCTACTCTGGAAACACCATATATTTT	CASMGSLYSGNTIYF
TRBV4-1	TRBJ1-1	.	few	TGCGCCAGCAGCCAAGGGGGCATGAACACTGAAGCTTTCTTT	CASSQGGMNTEAFF
TRBV18	TRBJ1-2	TRBD1	.	TGTGCCAGCTCACTGGACAGGGTAGACTTTGGCTACACCTTC	CASSLDRVDFGYTF
TRBV4-1	TRBJ2-7	TRBD1	.	TGCGCCAGCAGCCAGCAGGGGGCGCGAATATACGAGCAGTACTTC	CASSQQGARIYEQYF
TRBV30	TRBJ1-5	TRBD1	.	TGTGCCTGGAGTGTAGCAGGGGGTCACAATCAGCCCCAGCATTTT	CAWSVAGGHNQPQHF
TRBV5-1	TRBJ1-3	.	few	TGCGCCAGCAGCTTGGGGACAATGGGAAACACCATATATTTT	CASSLGTMGNTIYF
TRBV5-4	TRBJ2-7	.	.	TGTGCCAGCAGCCTGCAGGGTTTAAACGAGCAGTACTTC	CASSLQGLNEQYF
TRBV9	TRBJ2-1	TRBD2	.	TGTGCCAGCAGCGTATCTAGCGGGATTTACAATGAGCAGTTCTTC	CASSVSSGIYNEQFF
TRBV5-1	TRBJ2-3	.	.	TGCGCCAGCAGCTTGCTCGGCGACTCTAGCACAGATACGCAGTATTTT	CASSLLGDSSTDTQYF
TRBV11-3	TRBJ1-3	.	.	TGTGCCAGCAGCCTAGTGGCGGACTCTGGAAACACCATATATTTT	CASSLVADSGNTIYF
TRBV6-1	TRBJ1-1	.	.	TGTGCCAGCAGGCCCGGGGGTCCGCACACTGAAGCTTTCTTT	CASRPGGPHTEAFF